The 14 T cell receptor beta chains below were found in one sample sequenced in a study of blood T cell repertoires in COVID-19. Generated by immunoSEQ multiplex PCR, the TCRdb table keeps only in-frame clones and is missing some. The sample consists of some 260,000 clones, over 75% of them appearing once. The sequenced material came from PBMCs or T cells enriched from blood (not recorded which). The receptors were sampled from a man aged 35 to 55 who had recovered from COVID-19.

This clone appeared a few times. The rearrangement joins TRBV27 to TRBJ1-1; possible D gene TRBD1, 6 bases. This CDR3 is built from 14 residues. Germline CDR1 MNHEY, CDR2 SMNVEV (reference sequence). The germline V and J ends were trimmed by 3 bases and 1 base, with 9 bases remaining between them. CDR3 loop: CASSFDRKNTEAFF. As DNA, the CDR3 is TGTGCCAGCAGTTTCGACAGGAAGAACACTGAAGCTTTCTTT.

The V call is TRBV4-1, the J call TRBJ2-7, with 9 positions matching TRBD1. Germline assignment: CDR1 MGHRA and CDR2 YSYEKL. The CDR3 contains 15 residues. The ends lost 0 bases at V and 5 bases at J; junction bases unmatched: 5. The CDR3 bases are TGCGCCAGCAGCCAAGAGGACAGGGGATCGGACGAGCAGTACTTC. Its protein product is CASSQEDRGSDEQYF.

This sequence joins TRBV3-1 (or the pseudogene TRBV3-2) and TRBJ1-5, with a weak D call TRBD1 (5 bases). Per germline, CDR1 LGHDT and CDR2 YNNKEL (reference sequence). V gave up 2 bases and J gave up 3 bases, with 11 bases separating them. This CDR3 is built from 15 residues. The CDR3 nucleotides are TGTGCCAGCAGCCAATTACAGGAGCCCAATCAGCCCCAGCATTTT. This gives the protein CASSQLQEPNQPQHF.

The CDR3 sequence is CASSLALQGNYGYTF. The CDR3 DNA follows: TGTGCCAGCAGCTTAGCATTACAGGGGAACTATGGCTACACCTTC. V gene TRBV3-1 (or the pseudogene TRBV3-2) combines with J gene TRBJ1-2, with 7 bases aligning to TRBD1. CDR1 is LGHDT and CDR2 is YNNKEL in the germline V gene (reference sequence). The CDR3 is made up of 15 amino acids. V was pared by 5 bases and J by 2 bases, with 8 bases of the junction left unmatched.

The chain is built from TRBV9 and TRBJ2-3; 16 bases line up with TRBD2. Germline V gene sequence: CDR1 SGDLS, CDR2 YYNGEE. V lost 4 bases and J lost 2; bases outside the gene matches: 7. The CDR3 sequence is 18 residues long. This CDR3 is CASSSGLAGGIPTDTQYF. The CDR3, as DNA: TGTGCCAGCAGCTCGGGACTAGCGGGAGGGATTCCCACAGATACGCAGTATTTT.

The chain has TRBV7-8 and TRBJ2-1; D not resolved. In germline, CDR1 is SGHVS, CDR2 FQNEAQ. The CDR3 runs to 12 residues. The germline V and J ends were trimmed by 5 bases and 4 bases, with 6 bases remaining between them. The CDR3 nucleotides read TGTGCCAGCAGCCGACCTTACAATGAGCAGTTCTTC. Its protein is CASSRPYNEQFF. Full variable domain (missing parts from reference TRBV7-8 and TRBJ2-1): GAGVSQSPRYKVAKRGQDVALRCDPISGHVSLFWYQQALGQGPEFLTYFQNEAQLDKSGLPSDRFFAERPEGSVSTLKIQRTQQEDSAVYLCASSRPYNEQFFGPGTRLTVL.

The chain is built from TRBV7-6 and TRBJ2-3; D call uncertain. Germline-derived CDR1 and CDR2 are SGHVS and FNYEAQ. Trimming cost V 1 base and J 6 bases, with 14 bases left between them. CDR3 length equals 15 residues. The CDR3 loop is CASSLDYGSTDTQYF. CDR3 nucleotide sequence: TGTGCCAGCAGCTTAGATTACGGGTCTACGGATACGCAGTATTTT.

The CDR3 sequence is CASTTSRAGRETQYF. The CDR3 DNA reads as TGCGCCAGCACCACCTCCCGGGCAGGGAGGGAGACCCAGTACTTC. The chain has TRBV5-1 and TRBJ2-5; the D gene is possibly TRBD2 (6 bases). Germline V CDR1 and CDR2: SGHRS, YFSETQ. This CDR3 comprises 15 residues. Trimming shortened V by 6 bases and J by 5 bases, and 20 bases separated the two germline ends.

The genes are TRBV7-9 and TRBJ1-4, with TRBD1 matching over 7 bases. The CDR3 has 15 amino acids. With 3 bases clipped from V and 2 bases from J, the junction kept 3 bases outside the gene matches. The V gene's germline CDR1 is SEHNR and CDR2 FQNEAQ (reference sequence). The CDR3 nucleotides are TGTGCCAGCAGCTTCGACAGGGCCACTAATGAAAAACTGTTTTTT. Amino acid sequence: CASSFDRATNEKLFF.

The sample holds many counts of this clone. The J gene is TRBJ2-7, the V gene TRBV5-1, with 7 bases that match TRBD2. Germline V gene lookup returns CDR1 SGHRS and CDR2 YFSETQ. Trimming removed 3 bases from V and 13 bases from J; junction bases left unmatched: 7. CDR3 length: 11 amino acids. DNA for the CDR3: TGCGCCAGCAGCTCGGGGGACTACGCCTACTTC. It encodes CASSSGDYAYF. Full variable domain (rest looked up from reference TRBV5-1 and TRBJ2-7): KAGVTQTPRYLIKTRGQQVTLSCSPISGHRSVSWYQQTPGQGLQFLFEYFSETQRNKGNFPGRFSGRQFSNSRSEMNVSTLELGDSALYLCASSSGDYAYFGPGTRLTVT.

The chain links TRBV6-5 to TRBJ2-7; 9 nucleotides agree with TRBD2. V lost 0 bases, J lost 0 bases, and 3 bases stayed unmatched. Germline V lookup: CDR1 MNHEY, CDR2 SVGAGI. The CDR3 loop spans 16 amino acids. In nucleotides, the CDR3 is TGTGCCAGCAGTTACTCAGTAGCGGGAGACTCCTACGAGCAGTACTTC. Translated: CASSYSVAGDSYEQYF.

The chain employs TRBV19 and TRBJ2-5, with a possible D match to TRBD1 (5 bases). The CDR3 is made up of 14 amino acids. Germline V gene sequence: CDR1 LNHDA, CDR2 SQIVND (reference sequence). The V end lost 5 bases, the J end lost 6 bases, and 16 bases lay between the germline ends. The CDR3 is CASSPGFGAQTQYF. The CDR3 region has the DNA TGTGCCAGTAGTCCAGGTTTTGGGGCACAGACCCAGTACTTC. Looking up the rest from reference TRBV19 and TRBJ2-5 gives the full variable domain: DGGITQSPKYLFRKEGQNVTLSCEQNLNHDAMYWYRQDPGQGLRLIYYSQIVNDFQKGDIAEGYSVSREKKESFPLTVTSAQKNPTAFYLCASSPGFGAQTQYFGPGTRLLVL.

The chain links TRBV5-1 to TRBJ2-1; 9 nucleotides agree with TRBD1. This CDR3 is built from 19 residues. Germline trimming cut 3 bases from V and 4 bases from J; bases unmatched to any gene: 17. CDR1 is SGHRS, CDR2 YFSETQ, per germline. For the CDR3, the DNA is TGCGCCAGCAGCTCACCGGGACAGGGCTTAACGTTGGCATACAATGAGCAGTTCTTC. The encoded protein is CASSSPGQGLTLAYNEQFF.

The chain has TRBV7-2 and TRBJ2-7; 9 nucleotides line up with TRBD2. V gave up 2 bases and J gave up 4 bases; unmatched junction bases: 6. CDR1 SGHTA and CDR2 FQGNSA come from the germline V gene. The CDR3 is 15 amino acids. CDR3 residues: CASSLTAGGSYEQYF. The DNA for the CDR3 is TGTGCCAGCAGCTTAACAGCGGGGGGTTCTTACGAGCAGTACTTC.